The rows below give T cell receptor beta chains drawn from one sample of a study of shared clonotypes between healthy human individuals. Assay used: immunoSEQ multiplex PCR; TCRdb lists only in-frame clones, some missing. The repertoire holds millions of clones, with roughly nine tenths as singletons. Sequencing used naive CD4+ T cells sorted from blood. These receptors were taken from a man younger than 35 in good health. CDR3s leave out the opening cysteine and the closing phenylalanine or tryptophan.

len,v_gene,CDR3aa
13,TRBV2,ASSREQGRNTEAF
12,TRBV5-8,ASRKQGARTEAF
12,TRBV18,ASSPGQGSYEQY
12,TRBV12-1,ASSRVISNTEAF
14,TRBV5-1,ASTRAGAINTGELF
11,TRBV10-1,ASSRGGVNEQF
12,TRBV11-2,ASSLRGGLYEQY
13,TRBV30,ARSVGGYAKNIQY
14,TRBV5-4,ASSLGFRAEGETQY
16,TRBV11-2,ASSPAISGRASSYEQY
12,TRBV2,ASSLLAGEQTQY
14,TRBV6-6,ASSYQDRVKWDTIY
10,TRBV18,ASSPPTAEQF
13,TRBV7-2,ASSLGRVRPYEQY
14,TRBV9,ASSSTGLAGVDTQY
13,TRBV18,ASSPTGTGDYGYT
13,TRBV7-9,ASSSASGTPSEQF
11,TRBV27,ASRAGGTDTQY
11,TRBV7-3,ASSSLEYLAAF
12,TRBV7-2,ASSLRGESSPLH
10,TRBV18,ASSTDTLEQY
13,TRBV5-1,ASSLPGQVNSPLH
13,TRBV28,ASSLWSSGGTEQY
13,TRBV9,ASSVDPGGDYEQY
12,TRBV27,ASSFLQGAYGYT
12,TRBV18,ASSQGESNQPQH
13,TRBV11-3,ASSPGSPRGYEQY
12,TRBV7-2,ASSLLGLRNEQF
12,TRBV5-1,ASSGEGPQETQY
10,TRBV7-2,ASSLAGEAKI
12,TRBV5-6,ASRSALPAGELF
12,TRBV11-2,ASSPGQGIHEQY
14,TRBV19,ASRPLGTGPNYGYT